This T cell receptor (beta chain) appears in the sequencing data of a study of cytomegalovirus exposure and HLA in healthy donors. It was with 60 Vbeta and 13 Jbeta primers that the PCR ran. Libraries were prepared by immunoSEQ multiplex PCR; TCRdb keeps only in-frame clonotypes and omits some of them. Across about 82,000 clones, the top ten clones capture around 1.2% of the sample. The V and J ends lost 6 bases and 6 bases, in that order; junction bases with no gene match: 6. The length of the CDR3 is 13 residues. Germline V CDR1 and CDR2: MNHEY, SVGAGI. The chain employs TRBV6-5 and TRBJ2-7, with TRBD2 identical over 9 bases. The clonotype originates from a woman younger than 45 in good health and CMV-seronegative. The sequenced material came from PBMCs. This CDR3 reads CASSNSGSGEQYF. The CDR3 coding sequence is TGTGCCAGCAGCAATAGCGGGAGCGGCGAGCAGTACTTC.